These 30 T cell receptor beta chains share one sample of origin, sequenced in a study of cytomegalovirus exposure and HLA in healthy donors (dated by TCRdb to 2016 to 2017). The library was produced with the immunoSEQ multiplex PCR assay. The clones in this table, taken by TCRdb from immuneACCESS, are in-frame only. Not every clone is retained; where verified, under half of the shortfall comes from an unresolved V gene, and the cause of the rest is unknown. For this sample the table gives roughly 300,000 clones, of which about 90% were detected only once. The ten biggest clones cover roughly 1.2% of the sample. Sequencing was carried out using PBMCs. All receptors derive from a woman in her thirties in good health and CMV-seropositive.

This clone was seen a single time. The chain is built from TRBV5-1 and TRBJ2-6, with TRBD1 matching 10 bases. Germline loops: CDR1 SGHRS, CDR2 YFSETQ. Trimming removed 4 bases from V and 4 bases from J; junction bases left unmatched: 2. The CDR3 spans 15 residues. Here the CDR3 DNA reads TGCGCCAGCAGCAGGGACAGGGGAGGGGCCAACGTCCTGACTTTC. Its protein is CASSRDRGGANVLTF. Combining the CDR3 with reference TRBV5-1 and TRBJ2-6 gives the whole variable domain KAGVTQTPRYLIKTRGQQVTLSCSPISGHRSVSWYQQTPGQGLQFLFEYFSETQRNKGNFPGRFSGRQFSNSRSEMNVSTLELGDSALYLCASSRDRGGANVLTFGAGSRLTVL.

This chain connects TRBV9 to TRBJ2-7; D perhaps matches TRBD2 (5 bases). Trimming removed 7 bases at V and 9 bases at J, with 20 bases between. The germline CDR1 and CDR2 sequences are SGDLS and YYNGEE. CDR3 length equals 13 residues. CDR3 nucleotides: TGTGCCAGCGCCGAGGAGGCCCTTGGGCGGCAGTACTTC. It translates to CASAEEALGRQYF.

The rearrangement links TRBV4-3 to TRBJ1-5, with TRBD1 identical over 12 bases. Trimming at V came to 0 bases and at J to 1 base, leaving 13 bases not matched to a gene. Looked up from germline, CDR1 is LGHNA and CDR2 is YSLEER. This CDR3 has 21 residues. CDR3: CASSQELPGQGAARSNQPQHF. CDR3 coding DNA: TGCGCCAGCAGCCAAGAACTCCCGGGACAGGGGGCGGCGAGGAGCAATCAGCCCCAGCATTTT.

This chain joins TRBV6-5 and TRBJ2-7, with D uncertain. Trimming left V 6 bases short and J 3 bases short, with 12 bases between. Germline lookup yields CDR1 MNHEY and CDR2 SVGAGI. CDR3 length: 13 residues. The CDR3 DNA follows: TGTGCCAGCAGAAAAGGACGGATCTACGAGCAGTACTTC. Its protein product is CASRKGRIYEQYF.

The chain links TRBV25-1 to TRBJ2-1, with 11 nucleotides matching TRBD2. After removal of 6 bases from V and 5 bases from J, the junction contained 6 bases not matched to a gene. The CDR3 loop spans 15 amino acids. CDR1 MGHDK and CDR2 SYGVNS come from the germline V gene. The CDR3 bases are TGTGCCAGCAGAGGCGGGACTAGCGGTCACAATGAGCAGTTCTTC. Translated: CASRGGTSGHNEQFF.

The V gene is TRBV29-1, the J gene TRBJ2-2; D is possibly TRBD1 (6 bases). Germline V lookup: CDR1 SQVTM, CDR2 ANQGSEA. Trimming shortened V by 5 bases and J by 3 bases, and 13 bases separated the two germline ends. This CDR3 is built from 14 residues. As DNA, the CDR3 is TGCAGCGTTACAGGGTGGCCCGACACCGGGGAGCTGTTTTTT. This translates into CSVTGWPDTGELFF.

This chain links TRBV29-1 with TRBJ2-5; D possibly corresponds to TRBD2 (6 bases). Per germline, CDR1 SQVTM and CDR2 ANQGSEA. V lost 3 bases to trimming and J lost 5 bases, with 22 bases between them. CDR3 length equals 16 residues. The CDR3 reads CSVDLADQSVRETQYF. Written as DNA, the CDR3 is TGCAGCGTTGATTTAGCGGACCAAAGCGTTCGGGAGACCCAGTACTTC.

The J gene is TRBJ2-1, the V gene TRBV7-9; D is unresolved. The ends were cut back, 0 bases at V and 6 bases at J, with 15 bases in the middle. This CDR3 contains 16 residues. Germline V gene lookup returns CDR1 SEHNR and CDR2 FQNEAQ (reference sequence). This chain's CDR3 is CASSLAPRFPGNEQFF. The DNA of the CDR3 is TGTGCCAGCAGCTTAGCGCCCCGTTTCCCCGGCAATGAGCAGTTCTTC.

The rearrangement joins TRBV7-6 to TRBJ2-1; TRBD2 might be the D (5 bases). V was pared by 3 bases and J by 6 bases, with 6 bases between. The CDR3 is 12 residues long. Germline CDR1 reads SGHVS; CDR2 reads FNYEAQ. The CDR3 sequence: CASSFTSNEQFF. The CDR3 DNA is TGTGCCAGCAGCTTTACTAGCAATGAGCAGTTCTTC.

The genes are TRBV7-7 and TRBJ2-5, with 11 positions matching TRBD2. With V trimmed by 6 bases and J by 0 bases, 3 bases remained unmatched. Germline CDR1 is SSHAT and CDR2 is FNYEAQ (reference sequence). This CDR3 comprises 15 residues. This CDR3 is CASSRLAGHQETQYF. In nucleotides, the CDR3 is TGTGCCAGCAGTAGACTAGCGGGGCACCAAGAGACCCAGTACTTC.

The rearrangement uses TRBV30 and TRBJ2-7, with D perhaps given as TRBD1 or TRBD2 (5 bases each). The CDR3 spans 14 residues. Germline CDR1 reads GTSNPN; CDR2 reads SVGIG (reference sequence). V was cut by 3 bases and J by 0 bases, with 12 bases left in between. In DNA form, the CDR3 reads TGTGCCTGGAGGAGAGGGGTGAGCTCCTACGAGCAGTACTTC. Its translation: CAWRRGVSSYEQYF.

The chain employs TRBV2 and TRBJ2-7; 7 nucleotides match TRBD1. Germline CDR1 SNHLY, CDR2 FYNNEI. There are 13 residues in the CDR3. The ends lost 8 bases at V and 6 bases at J; junction bases unmatched: 10. CDR3 nucleotide sequence: TGTGCCAGCCTCTTTACACAGGGGTCCGAGCAGTACTTC. It codes for CASLFTQGSEQYF.

The genes are TRBV15 and TRBJ2-6, with 8 bases aligning to TRBD1. This CDR3 is built from 18 residues. Germline assignment: CDR1 LNHNV and CDR2 YYDKDF (reference sequence). V lost 0 bases, J lost 1 base, and 5 bases stayed unmatched. The CDR3 protein is CATSRDWDRLSGANVLTF. As DNA, the CDR3 is TGTGCCACCAGCAGAGATTGGGACAGGCTGTCTGGGGCCAACGTCCTGACTTTC.

This chain's CDR3 is CATSRDLGTGIGGVNTEAFF. The CDR3 DNA is TGTGCCACCAGCAGAGATCTCGGGACAGGGATTGGGGGGGTGAACACTGAAGCTTTCTTT. V is TRBV15 and J is TRBJ1-1; 9 bases fit TRBD1. The V gene end was trimmed by 0 bases and the J gene end by 0 bases; junction bases not matched to a gene: 14. CDR1 and CDR2 (germline): LNHNV, YYDKDF (reference sequence). This CDR3 contains 20 residues. The full variable domain, rest sourced from reference TRBV15 and TRBJ1-1, is DAMVIQNPRYQVTQFGKPVTLSCSQTLNHNVMYWYQQKSSQAPKLLFHYYDKDFNNEADTPDNFQSRRPNTSFCFLDIRSPGLGDTAMYLCATSRDLGTGIGGVNTEAFFGQGTRLTVV.

This clone was counted once. The chain has TRBV29-1 and TRBJ2-7; D gene unclear. Deletions cut 4 bases from V and 0 bases from J, with 7 bases between. This CDR3 comprises 12 residues. The germline gives CDR1 SQVTM, CDR2 ANQGSEA. CDR3 in amino acids: CSVVADSYEQYF. The DNA of the CDR3 is TGCAGCGTTGTGGCAGACTCCTACGAGCAGTACTTC.

This clone is a singleton in its sample. The rearrangement uses TRBV7-7 and TRBJ2-2; D remains unclear. Per germline, CDR1 SSHAT and CDR2 FNYEAQ (reference sequence). This CDR3 is built from 13 residues. V gave up 5 bases and J gave up 4 bases, with 8 bases separating them. The CDR3 spells CASSRVTTGELFF. The CDR3 nucleotides read TGTGCCAGCAGCCGGGTTACCACCGGGGAGCTGTTTTTT.

This rearrangement joins TRBV11-1 to TRBJ2-7; 9 nucleotides agree with TRBD1. Germline V lookup: CDR1 SGHAT, CDR2 FQDESV (reference sequence). Trimming removed 6 bases from V and 6 bases from J; junction bases left unmatched: 9. This CDR3 has 14 residues. CDR3 DNA sequence: TGTGCCAGCAGTGCCCGGGACAGGGAGGGCGAGCAGTACTTC. It is translated as CASSARDREGEQYF.

The chain recombines TRBV5-6 with TRBJ1-2; D unresolved. V shed 0 bases and J shed 6 bases, with 15 bases lying between them. The CDR3 sequence is 15 residues long. Germline V gene lookup returns CDR1 SGHDT and CDR2 YYEEEE. For the CDR3, the DNA is TGTGCCAGCAGCTTGGGGTCAGGTTTTAAGGATGGCTACACCTTC. Translation gives CASSLGSGFKDGYTF.

CDR3 region: CASTPSYEQYF. In DNA, the CDR3 is TGTGCCAGCACTCCCAGCTACGAGCAGTACTTC. The chain employs TRBV4-2 and TRBJ2-7, with D uncertain. The CDR3 runs to 11 residues. Germline assignment: CDR1 LGHNA and CDR2 YNFKEQ. Trimming took 7 bases from V and 3 from J, leaving 7 bases between them.

The J gene is TRBJ2-3, the V gene TRBV5-3; 10 nucleotides line up with TRBD2. TRBV5-3 is an ORF for which the function is uncertain. This CDR3 is 15 amino acids long. V lost 7 bases to trimming and J lost 0 bases; unmatched junction nucleotides: 5. CDR3 amino acids: CARLAGDPSTDTQYF. DNA of the CDR3: TGTGCCAGACTAGCGGGGGACCCAAGCACAGATACGCAGTATTTT.

V and J are TRBV5-1 and TRBJ2-5, with 10 bases fitting TRBD2. The CDR3 runs 14 residues. Per germline, CDR1 SGHRS and CDR2 YFSETQ. Losses at the gene ends were 0 bases for V and 5 bases for J; bases not matched to a gene: 1. CDR3 sequence reads: CASSLAGLAETQYF. For the CDR3, the DNA is TGCGCCAGCAGCTTGGCGGGACTAGCGGAGACCCAGTACTTC.

The J gene is TRBJ1-1, the V gene TRBV7-3, with 7 positions matching TRBD1. This CDR3 comprises 14 residues. The V gene's germline CDR1 is SGHTA and CDR2 FQGTGA. J was trimmed by 4 bases and V by 6 bases; bases with no gene match: 8. As DNA, the CDR3 is TGTGCCAGCAGTCGACAGGGAGGTTCCACTGAAGCTTTCTTT. It codes for CASSRQGGSTEAFF.

Worth noting for this clone: This same CDR3 is encoded by further DNA sequences in the sample. The chain uses TRBV9 and TRBJ2-1, with D perhaps TRBD2 (5 bases). The CDR3 contains 13 residues. In germline, CDR1 is SGDLS, CDR2 YYNGEE. Trimming shortened V by 0 bases and J by 7 bases, and 8 bases separated the two germline ends. CDR3 protein: CASSVGTGNEQFF. The CDR3, as DNA: TGTGCCAGCAGCGTAGGGACGGGGAATGAGCAGTTCTTC.

The DNA for the CDR3 is TGTGCCAGCAGTATTGGACTAGCGGGAGACCGCTACGAGCAGTACTTC. Translated: CASSIGLAGDRYEQYF. The rearrangement joins TRBV6-6 to TRBJ2-7; TRBD2 agrees at 13 bases. The length of the CDR3 is 16 residues. The germline V gene encodes CDR1 MNHNY and CDR2 SVGAGI (reference sequence). The trim removed 5 bases at V and 3 bases at J, leaving 7 bases unmatched.

This chain uses TRBV7-8 with TRBJ2-7; 7 nucleotides align to TRBD2. Trimming at V came to 1 base and at J to 0 bases, leaving 6 bases not matched to a gene. CDR3 length: 16 residues. CDR1 is SGHVS and CDR2 is FQNEAQ in the germline V gene. The CDR3 DNA sequence: TGTGCCAGCAGCTTAGGCTTACTAGCGAGCTCCTACGAGCAGTACTTC. Translating gives CASSLGLLASSYEQYF.

The chain uses TRBV9 and TRBJ1-2; TRBD1 is a possible D gene (6 bases). The CDR3 has 14 amino acids. Germline assignment: CDR1 SGDLS and CDR2 YYNGEE. Trimming removed 0 bases at V and 8 bases at J, with 14 bases between. The CDR3 protein is CASSVEQGGYGYTF. As DNA, the CDR3 is TGTGCCAGCAGCGTAGAACAGGGAGGTTACGGCTACACCTTC. The variable domain in full, completed from reference TRBV9 and TRBJ1-2, reads DSGVTQTPKHLITATGQRVTLRCSPRSGDLSVYWYQQSLDQGLQFLIQYYNGEERAKGNILERFSAQQFPDLHSELNLSSLELGDSALYFCASSVEQGGYGYTFGSGTRLTVV.

This clone came up a few times. The chain uses TRBV18 and TRBJ2-2, with D unclear. The germline V and J ends were trimmed by 3 bases and 0 bases, with 5 bases remaining between them. This CDR3 has 14 residues. CDR1 is KGHSH, CDR2 LQKENI, per germline. The CDR3 region has the DNA TGTGCCAGCTCACCGCGAGCGAACACCGGGGAGCTGTTTTTT. This gives the protein CASSPRANTGELFF.

The chain recombines TRBV7-8 with TRBJ2-5; a weak D match, TRBD2 (6 bases). Trimming pared 0 bases from V and 5 bases from J, leaving 13 bases between. The CDR3 spans 15 residues. Germline loops: CDR1 SGHVS, CDR2 FQNEAQ. CDR3 region: CASSLALAGLETQYF. The CDR3 nucleotides read TGTGCCAGCAGCTTAGCGCTCGCGGGACTTGAGACCCAGTACTTC.

As to this clone: Additional DNA sequences in this sample encode the identical CDR3. The chain employs TRBV6-5 and TRBJ2-7, with 10 nucleotides matching TRBD1. V shed 8 bases and J 3 bases; nucleotides not matched to a gene: 1. The CDR3 length is 12 residues. Germline lookup yields CDR1 MNHEY and CDR2 SVGAGI. CDR3 coding DNA: TGTGCCAGCCGGACAGGGGGCTACGAGCAGTACTTC. Amino acids: CASRTGGYEQYF.

The rearrangement links TRBV27 to TRBJ2-1; D remains ambiguous. The CDR3 has 13 amino acids. V lost 5 bases and J lost 4, with 9 bases in between. From germline, CDR1 is MNHEY and CDR2 SMNVEV (reference sequence). Here the CDR3 reads CASSQSTYNEQFF. The DNA for the CDR3 is TGTGCCAGCAGTCAATCAACGTACAATGAGCAGTTCTTC.